These 17 T cell receptor beta chains were sequenced from one sample in a study of blood T cell repertoires in COVID-19. Here immunoSEQ multiplex PCR was the method, and the copy in TCRdb shows in-frame clones only, minus some. The data contain approximately 120,000 clones, 75% to 90% of them singletons. The material sequenced was peripheral blood. These receptors all come from a woman aged 55-75 years with acute or convalescent COVID-19.

This sequence joins TRBV7-3 and TRBJ2-1; perhaps TRBD2 as D (7 bases). The V and J ends lost 4 bases and 10 bases respectively, with 14 bases between them. Germline loops: CDR1 SGHTA, CDR2 FQGTGA. The CDR3 is made up of 13 amino acids. DNA of the CDR3: TGTGCCAGCAGCTCCCTGAGGGGGGGCGAGCAGTTCTTC. Amino acid sequence: CASSSLRGGEQFF.

The V call is TRBV7-3, the J call TRBJ1-2; 8 bases fit TRBD1. This CDR3 has 14 amino acids. The germline CDR1 and CDR2 sequences are SGHTA and FQGTGA. V was pared by 2 bases and J by 7 bases, with 6 bases of the junction left unmatched. The CDR3 DNA reads as TGTGCCAGCAGCTTACTAGGACAGGGCGGTGGCTACACCTTC. The encoded protein is CASSLLGQGGGYTF.

The genes are TRBV3-1 (or the pseudogene TRBV3-2) and TRBJ2-7; a weak D match, TRBD2 (6 bases). Per the germline V gene, CDR1 is LGHDT and CDR2 is YNNKEL (reference sequence). CDR3 length equals 14 residues. Deletions cut 4 bases from V and 0 bases from J, with 10 bases between. CDR3 residues: CASSLSSASYEQYF. As DNA, the CDR3 is TGTGCCAGCAGCCTCTCTAGCGCCTCCTACGAGCAGTACTTC.

This clone was counted only a few times. V usage is TRBV4-1 and J usage is TRBJ2-1; TRBD1 matches 8 bases. CDR1 and CDR2 from the germline V gene are MGHRA and YSYEKL. Losses at the gene ends were 5 bases for V and 5 bases for J; bases not matched to a gene: 8. This CDR3 is 15 amino acids long. The CDR3: CASSSYPTGDNEQFF. In DNA form, the CDR3 reads TGCGCCAGCAGCTCCTATCCGACAGGGGACAATGAGCAGTTCTTC.

The rearrangement uses TRBV2 and TRBJ1-4; a possible D gene is TRBD1 (5 bases). The CDR3 is 15 amino acids. V lost 6 bases, J lost 7 bases, and 18 bases lay in between. Germline CDR1 is SNHLY and CDR2 is FYNNEI. CDR3 residues: CASSRGGAAFEKLFF. The CDR3 bases are TGTGCCAGCAGCCGAGGAGGGGCGGCCTTTGAAAAACTGTTTTTT.

This clone is labeled medium-sized (0.01 to 0.1%). The rearrangement links TRBV2 to TRBJ1-6; D might be TRBD1 (5 bases). Germline V gene sequence: CDR1 SNHLY, CDR2 FYNNEI. Trimming stripped 3 bases from V and 9 bases from J, with 18 bases between. The CDR3 runs to 16 residues. CDR3 nucleotides: TGTGCCAGCAGTGACACCTCCGGGACTGACAGTTCACCCCTCCACTTT. Translating it yields CASSDTSGTDSSPLHF.

The chain recombines TRBV25-1 with TRBJ1-2; 8 nucleotides agree with TRBD1. Unmatched junction bases numbered 1, after V lost 1 base and J lost 3 bases. CDR1 and CDR2 from the germline V gene are MGHDK and SYGVNS. There are 14 residues in the CDR3. The CDR3 region has the DNA TGTGCCAGCAGTGAATCGGACAGGGACTATGGCTACACCTTC. It codes for CASSESDRDYGYTF.

The rearrangement joins TRBV7-2 to TRBJ2-3, with TRBD2 matching 12 bases. This CDR3 region has 15 residues. V dropped 2 bases and J dropped 5; count of bases not matched to a gene: 2. The germline V gene has CDR1 SGHTA and CDR2 FQGNSA. CDR3 region: CASSLMGLAGDTQYF. As DNA, the CDR3 is TGTGCCAGCAGCTTAATGGGACTAGCGGGAGATACGCAGTATTTT.

The V and J genes are TRBV7-6 and TRBJ1-4; D remains unclear. V shed 0 bases and J shed 0 bases, with 5 bases lying between them. This CDR3 spans 15 amino acids. Germline CDR1 and CDR2: SGHVS and FNYEAQ. CDR3 residues: CASSLAQSTNEKLFF. In DNA form, the CDR3 reads TGTGCCAGCAGCTTAGCTCAGTCAACTAATGAAAAACTGTTTTTT.

The V call is TRBV3-1 (or the pseudogene TRBV3-2), the J call TRBJ1-5; the match to TRBD1 covers 9 bases. Germline V CDR1 and CDR2: LGHDT, YNNKEL (reference sequence). Trimming at V came to 0 bases and at J to 7 bases, leaving 7 bases not matched to a gene. This CDR3 region has 16 residues. The chain's CDR3 is CASSQDGTGLRQPQHF. CDR3 coding DNA: TGTGCCAGCAGCCAAGACGGGACAGGGTTGAGGCAGCCCCAGCATTTT.

The chain couples TRBV18 to TRBJ2-3; a possible D gene is TRBD2 (5 bases). The germline gives CDR1 KGHSH, CDR2 LQKENI. CDR3 size: 14 residues. Trimming stripped 2 bases from V and 6 bases from J, with 12 bases between. CDR3 amino acids: CASSPGGTRDTQYF. The CDR3 nucleotides are TGTGCCAGCTCACCAGGCGGAACTAGGGATACGCAGTATTTT.

This chain links TRBV19 with TRBJ1-5; perhaps TRBD1 as D (5 bases). V was clipped by 7 bases and J by 0 bases, with 13 bases between them. CDR1 is LNHDA, CDR2 SQIVND, per germline (reference sequence). CDR3 length equals 15 residues. CDR3 protein: CASNRQGNSNQPQHF. In DNA form, the CDR3 reads TGTGCCAGTAATAGGCAGGGTAATAGCAATCAGCCCCAGCATTTT.

In its sample, this clone was seen many times. The V call is TRBV18, the J call TRBJ1-5; D is uncertain. The CDR3 spans 13 residues. Deletions cut 4 bases from V and 3 bases from J, with 7 bases between. Germline loops: CDR1 KGHSH, CDR2 LQKENI. As DNA, the CDR3 is TGTGCCAGCTCACAAGAGGACAATCAGCCCCAGCATTTT. Translated, it gives CASSQEDNQPQHF.

This clone was picked up a small number of times. The chain employs TRBV5-1 and TRBJ2-1; TRBD2 matches 11 bases. Per germline, CDR1 SGHRS and CDR2 YFSETQ. CDR3 length: 16 residues. Germline trimming cut 0 bases from V and 6 bases from J; bases unmatched to any gene: 5. CDR3 nucleotide sequence: TGCGCCAGCAGCTTGGTGTTAGCGGGGGGGCGCAATGAGCAGTTCTTC. This sequence encodes CASSLVLAGGRNEQFF.

The V call is TRBV7-3, the J call TRBJ2-5; perhaps TRBD1 as D (7 bases). The germline CDR1 and CDR2 sequences are SGHTA and FQGTGA. The CDR3 is 15 amino acids. V was cut by 5 bases and J by 5 bases, with 18 bases left in between. The CDR3 DNA follows: TGTGCCAGCAGCCCAGGGGGAGGAGAGATGGAGACCCAGTACTTC. Translation: CASSPGGGEMETQYF.

This chain connects TRBV19 to TRBJ1-1; maybe TRBD1 (6 bases). V lost 2 bases and J 6 bases, leaving 16 bases between the germline ends. Germline V gene lookup returns CDR1 LNHDA and CDR2 SQIVND (reference sequence). This CDR3 is 15 amino acids long. CDR3 nucleotides: TGTGCCAGTAGTATACCGGGGGGGACAATCGCTGAAGCTTTCTTT. As protein: CASSIPGGTIAEAFF.

V is TRBV19 and J is TRBJ1-5; no definite D call. Germline lookup yields CDR1 LNHDA and CDR2 SQIVND (reference sequence). Trimming cost V 5 bases and J 4 bases, with 9 bases left between them. The CDR3 sequence is 13 residues long. CDR3 DNA: TGTGCCAGTAGTTTAGGAGAAAATCAGCCCCAGCATTTT. It yields the protein CASSLGENQPQHF.